This T cell receptor (beta chain) derives from a study of read filtering for tumor transcriptome and immune sequencing. Molecular barcoded adaptors covering alpha/delta and beta/gamma chains were used on approximately 400 ng RNA. One entry per CDR3 protein results from TCRdb running MiXCR on the reads. This sample carries about 38,000 distinct CDR3 sequences, roughly 13% of them seen once, and the ten largest clones take 25% to 35%. The table lists this clonotype with many counts. The CDR3 contains 16 residues. The chain has TRBV3-2 and TRBJ2-1; no DNA check was done on the table's D call, TRBD2. TRBV3-2 is designated a pseudogene. The sample taken for sequencing was a population of CD138-negative cells sorted from bone marrow. The source is a donor aged 40 or older with multiple myeloma. This CDR3 reads CASSQERPGGLHEQFF. The CDR3 region has the DNA TGTGCCAGCAGCCAAGAAAGACCGGGAGGGCTTCATGAGCAGTTCTTC.